These T cell receptor beta chains were read from a single sample in a study of T-cell memory formation after mild COVID-19. TCRdb reprocessed the 5' RACE reads with MiXCR, giving one entry per CDR3 protein. Among roughly 150,000 distinct CDR3 sequences listed, more than 13% were seen once. The sample was PBMCs or a T cell subset sorted from them (not recorded which). The receptors here all came from an adult woman who had mild COVID-19 (a few samples of this study predate the infection). Cell type and time point are not known. CDR3s include the opening cysteine and the closing phenylalanine or tryptophan. Fields, in order: clone size, V gene, J gene, CDR3 protein. Expanded clones are given a class, and other clones once, few, many or no size at all.

few,TRBV29-1,TRBJ2-7,CSVVTGNTYEQYF
many,TRBV12-3/TRBV12-4,TRBJ2-7,CASSLSRGYEQYF
.,TRBV30,TRBJ2-1,CAWSVPGEDRNEQFF
.,TRBV5-6,TRBJ1-2,CASSSVTGDESGYTF
.,TRBV7-9,TRBJ2-3,CASSKLAASTDTQYF
few,TRBV12-3/TRBV12-4,TRBJ2-7,CASSPGDSPYEQYF
.,TRBV4-1,TRBJ1-2,CASSQGQGAPGYTF
few,TRBV5-1,TRBJ1-1,CASSLTGDNTEAFF
few,TRBV11-3,TRBJ1-2,CASSPRGERYGYTF
.,TRBV12-3/TRBV12-4,TRBJ1-2,CASSPPPGQGPRGYGYTF
.,TRBV5-1,TRBJ2-7,CASSLVEEQYF
.,TRBV5-6,TRBJ2-7,CASSALTDRPYEQYF
.,TRBV7-9,TRBJ1-1,CASSLALGPEAFF
.,TRBV12-3/TRBV12-4,TRBJ1-1,CASSLAWDRENTEAFF
.,TRBV7-9,TRBJ1-1,CASSTVTGLNTEAFF